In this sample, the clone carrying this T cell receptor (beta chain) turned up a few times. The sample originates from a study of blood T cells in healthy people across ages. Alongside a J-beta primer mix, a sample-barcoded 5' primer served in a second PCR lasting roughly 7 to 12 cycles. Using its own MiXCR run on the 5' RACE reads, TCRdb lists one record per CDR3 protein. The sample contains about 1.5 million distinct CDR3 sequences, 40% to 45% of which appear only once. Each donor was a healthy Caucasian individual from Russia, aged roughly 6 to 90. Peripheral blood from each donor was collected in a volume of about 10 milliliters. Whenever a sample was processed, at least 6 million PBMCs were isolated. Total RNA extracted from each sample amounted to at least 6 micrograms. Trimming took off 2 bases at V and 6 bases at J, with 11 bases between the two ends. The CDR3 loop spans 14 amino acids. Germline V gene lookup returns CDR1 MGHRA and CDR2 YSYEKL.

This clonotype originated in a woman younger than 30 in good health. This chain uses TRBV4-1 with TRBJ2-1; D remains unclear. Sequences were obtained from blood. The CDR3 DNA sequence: TGCGCCAGCAGCCAAATTTCATCGGTCAATGAGCAGTTCTTC. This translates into CASSQISSVNEQFF.